Presented here are 32 T cell receptor beta chains from one specimen sequenced in a study of early T cells in non-severe SARS-CoV-2 infection. MiXCR, applied by TCRdb to the 5' RACE reads, yields one record per CDR3 protein. Seen here are fewer than 65,000 distinct CDR3 sequences, 9.3% observed once, and the top ten hold less than 25%. The material sequenced was whole blood. These receptors all come from an adult who was a healthcare worker with PCR-confirmed SARS-CoV-2 infection or an uninfected control (not recorded which).

This chain links TRBV10-3 with TRBJ2-3; D not certain. The length of the CDR3 is 13 residues. V lost 8 bases, J lost 0 bases, and 9 bases lay in between. Germline V gene data show CDR1 as ENHRY and CDR2 as SYGVKD. CDR3 residues: CAISPASTDTQYF. The CDR3 DNA reads as TGTGCCATCTCCCCCGCAAGCACAGATACGCAGTATTTT.

This clonotype was observed a few times. The chain carries TRBV5-1 and TRBJ2-3, with D perhaps matching TRBD2 (7 bases). There are 17 residues in the CDR3. Trimming cost V 0 bases and J 3 bases, with 17 bases left between them. Germline values: CDR1 SGHRS, CDR2 YFSETQ. The CDR3 DNA follows: TGCGCCAGCAGCTTGGATGGGGCGGGGGCCGGGACAGATACGCAGTATTTT. Protein: CASSLDGAGAGTDTQYF.

A few counts support this clonotype. The V and J genes are TRBV12-3 or TRBV12-4 and TRBJ1-1, with D possibly TRBD1 on 5 matching bases. Deletions cut 2 bases from V and 4 bases from J, with 14 bases between. CDR3 size: 15 residues. The CDR3 nucleotides read TGTGCCAGCAGTTTAAGTGCACAGGTTGGCACTGAAGCTTTCTTT. It yields the protein CASSLSAQVGTEAFF.

This clonotype was counted between two and nine times. This chain links TRBV27 with TRBJ1-6; D is perhaps TRBD1 (5 bases). CDR3 length equals 16 residues. V lost 5 bases and J lost 5, with 16 bases in between. Germline-derived CDR1 and CDR2 are MNHEY and SMNVEV (reference sequence). In DNA form, the CDR3 reads TGTGCCAGCAGTGCCTCCAAAATGACAGATAATTCACCCCTCCACTTT. It yields the protein CASSASKMTDNSPLHF.

The chain has TRBV20-1 and TRBJ1-1; D gene uncertain. Trimming shortened V by 8 bases and J by 2 bases, and 12 bases separated the two germline ends. CDR1 is DFQATT, CDR2 SNEGSKA, per germline (reference sequence). The CDR3 loop spans 12 amino acids. CDR3 sequence: CSPDDGNTEAFF. DNA for the CDR3: TGCAGTCCTGACGACGGAAACACTGAAGCTTTCTTT.

The V call is TRBV6-1, the J call TRBJ1-1; D is unresolved. The CDR3 loop spans 14 amino acids. Germline V lookup: CDR1 MNHNS, CDR2 SASEGT. The V end was cut by 2 bases, the J end by 10 bases, with 17 bases between. The CDR3 sequence is CASSENGLSGLAFF. The CDR3 region has the DNA TGTGCCAGCAGTGAAAACGGTCTGTCCGGGTTAGCTTTCTTT.

The chain links TRBV4-2 to TRBJ1-1; a weak D match, TRBD1 (6 bases). The germline V gene encodes CDR1 LGHNA and CDR2 YNFKEQ. The CDR3 consists of 15 residues. Between the trimmed V and J ends, which lost 7 bases and 2 bases, there was a span of 17 bases. The CDR3 DNA sequence: TGTGCCAGCAACCGGGGGGGACAAATAAACACTGAAGCTTTCTTT. It specifies CASNRGGQINTEAFF.

This clonotype came up a few times. The DNA for the CDR3 is TGTGCCAGCAGCGTAGAGGCGGGGGGGCCCTCAGTGTACAATGAGCAGTTCTTC. Amino acid sequence: CASSVEAGGPSVYNEQFF. The chain has TRBV9 and TRBJ2-1, with TRBD2 identical over 9 bases. Trimming took 0 bases from V and 4 from J; bases not matched to a gene: 11. The germline V gene encodes CDR1 SGDLS and CDR2 YYNGEE. The CDR3 has 18 residues. The complete variable domain, with remaining parts taken from reference TRBV9 and TRBJ2-1, reads DSGVTQTPKHLITATGQRVTLRCSPRSGDLSVYWYQQSLDQGLQFLIQYYNGEERAKGNILERFSAQQFPDLHSELNLSSLELGDSALYFCASSVEAGGPSVYNEQFFGPGTRLTVL.

This clonotype was seen only a few times. The V call is TRBV29-1, the J call TRBJ2-1, with 8 bases that match TRBD2. The V gene's germline CDR1 is SQVTM and CDR2 ANQGSEA. J gave up 7 bases and V 6 bases, and 5 bases lay outside the gene matches. The CDR3 runs 12 residues. The CDR3 sequence: CSVLAGLNEQFF. CDR3 sequence (DNA): TGCAGCGTCCTAGCGGGTCTGAATGAGCAGTTCTTC.

The chain uses TRBV7-2 and TRBJ2-5, with D hard to call. The CDR3 totals 12 residues. V was cut by 3 bases and J by 9 bases, with 11 bases left in between. Germline lookup yields CDR1 SGHTA and CDR2 FQGNSA. The CDR3 DNA is TGTGCCAGCAGCTTTATGACCAGAGCCCAGTACTTC. It encodes CASSFMTRAQYF.

The V call is TRBV20-1, the J call TRBJ2-7; 10 bases are shared with TRBD1. V dropped 0 bases and J dropped 4; count of bases not matched to a gene: 6. Germline assignment: CDR1 DFQATT and CDR2 SNEGSKA (reference sequence). The CDR3 loop spans 15 amino acids. This CDR3 reads CSARDPGQGRYEQYF. The CDR3 DNA reads TGCAGTGCTAGAGATCCGGGACAGGGGCGGTACGAGCAGTACTTC.

This clonotype was picked up a small number of times. The genes are TRBV12-3 or TRBV12-4 and TRBJ1-2; D perhaps matches TRBD1 (6 bases). The CDR3 is made up of 13 amino acids. The V gene lost 6 bases and the J gene lost 6 bases, with 14 bases spanning the gap. CDR3 protein: CASRGLGGHGYTF. The CDR3 nucleotides are TGTGCCAGCAGGGGCCTAGGGGGACATGGCTACACCTTC.

This clonotype has a handful of counts. The rearrangement uses TRBV9 and TRBJ2-2, with 10 bases that match TRBD1. With V trimmed by 4 bases and J by 5 bases, 8 bases remained unmatched. Germline V gives CDR1 SGDLS, CDR2 YYNGEE. The length of the CDR3 is 16 residues. The CDR3 sequence: CASSPRQGAWTGELFF. CDR3 coding DNA: TGTGCCAGCAGCCCTCGACAGGGGGCGTGGACCGGGGAGCTGTTTTTT.

This chain links TRBV20-1 with TRBJ2-7; D is ambiguous. Germline values: CDR1 DFQATT, CDR2 SNEGSKA (reference sequence). V lost 0 bases, J lost 5 bases, and 8 bases lay in between. The CDR3 has 12 amino acids. The CDR3 is CSARDLGHEQYF. Here the CDR3 DNA reads TGCAGTGCTAGAGATCTCGGCCACGAGCAGTACTTC.

This clonotype was counted a few times. The V call is TRBV11-1, the J call TRBJ2-7; D might be TRBD1 or TRBD2, each matching 5 bases. Germline V gives CDR1 SGHAT, CDR2 FQDESV (reference sequence). The V end was cut by 5 bases, the J end by 1 base, with 9 bases between. This CDR3 region has 13 residues. The CDR3 DNA reads TGTGCCAGCAGCGTGGGACGGTCCTACGAGCAGTACTTC. Translated, it gives CASSVGRSYEQYF.

V usage is TRBV30 and J usage is TRBJ2-5, with D unresolved. CDR3 length: 14 amino acids. Trimming removed 0 bases from V and 0 bases from J, with 8 bases in between. Germline V gene data show CDR1 as GTSNPN and CDR2 as SVGIG (reference sequence). The CDR3: CAWSVHGNQETQYF. CDR3 in DNA: TGTGCCTGGAGTGTACACGGTAACCAAGAGACCCAGTACTTC. Supplemented by reference TRBV30 and TRBJ2-5, the full variable domain reads SQTIHQWPATLVQPVGSPLSLECTVEGTSNPNLYWYRQAAGRGLQLLFYSVGIGQISSEVPQNLSASRPQDRQFILSSKKLLLSDSGFYLCAWSVHGNQETQYFGPGTRLLVL.

Many counts were recorded for this clonotype. The rearrangement links TRBV7-2 to TRBJ2-1; tentatively, D is TRBD2 (6 bases). CDR3 length: 16 amino acids. CDR1 is SGHTA, CDR2 FQGNSA, per germline. Trimming left V 4 bases short and J 2 bases short, with 15 bases between. CDR3 DNA: TGTGCCAGCAGCTGGGCGGGCGGGGCGGCCTACAATGAGCAGTTCTTC. Translating it yields CASSWAGGAAYNEQFF.

The chain joins TRBV5-1 to TRBJ2-3; TRBD2 might be the D (5 bases). With 2 bases removed from V and 0 bases from J, the gap between germline ends came to 10 bases. Looked up from germline, CDR1 is SGHRS and CDR2 is YFSETQ. CDR3 length equals 15 residues. The CDR3 sequence is CASSFGAVSTDTQYF. The CDR3 DNA follows: TGCGCCAGCAGCTTCGGAGCGGTCAGCACAGATACGCAGTATTTT.

The table lists this clonotype with many counts. The J gene is TRBJ2-3, the V gene TRBV9; the D is unclear. Per germline, CDR1 SGDLS and CDR2 YYNGEE. CDR3 length: 14 residues. The V end was cut by 0 bases, the J end by 6 bases, with 11 bases between. CDR3 sequence: CASSVAWAEDTQYF. The CDR3 nucleotides are TGTGCCAGCAGCGTAGCTTGGGCCGAGGATACGCAGTATTTT.

This clonotype was observed a few times. The chain is built from TRBV14 and TRBJ2-7; a weak D match, TRBD2 (5 bases). The CDR3 runs 13 residues. The germline gives CDR1 SGHDN, CDR2 FVKESK. V was cut by 4 bases and J by 6 bases, with 13 bases left in between. Here the CDR3 reads CASSLAGVSEQYF. The CDR3 DNA sequence: TGTGCCAGCAGCCTCGCCGGGGTGAGCGAGCAGTACTTC.

The chain is built from TRBV7-9 and TRBJ1-4; TRBD1 aligns across 7 bases. J was trimmed by 2 bases and V by 5 bases; bases with no gene match: 5. Germline values: CDR1 SEHNR, CDR2 FQNEAQ (reference sequence). The CDR3 has 15 amino acids. CDR3 protein: CASSQGDLTNEKLFF. CDR3 in DNA: TGTGCCAGCAGCCAGGGGGATCTTACTAATGAAAAACTGTTTTTT.

V is TRBV5-8 and J is TRBJ2-2; D is ambiguous. V shed 2 bases and J shed 0 bases, with 5 bases lying between them. The germline gives CDR1 SGHTS, CDR2 YDEGEE. The CDR3 loop spans 14 amino acids. As DNA, the CDR3 is TGTGCCAGCAGCTTCGAAGCGAACACCGGGGAGCTGTTTTTT. Translation gives CASSFEANTGELFF.

The CDR3 region is CASSLAGTTDTQYF. The CDR3 nucleotides are TGCGCCAGCAGCTTGGCCGGTACGACAGATACGCAGTATTTT. V and J are TRBV5-1 and TRBJ2-3; no firm D call. Germline assignment: CDR1 SGHRS and CDR2 YFSETQ. Trimming pared 0 bases from V and 3 bases from J, leaving 8 bases between. This CDR3 has 14 amino acids.

This rearrangement joins TRBV7-9 to TRBJ1-1; 9 positions agree with TRBD1. Germline V gives CDR1 SEHNR, CDR2 FQNEAQ (reference sequence). This CDR3 is 15 amino acids long. Germline trimming cut 5 bases from V and 0 bases from J; bases unmatched to any gene: 4. The CDR3 bases are TGTGCCAGCAGCCTACAGGGGGCGATGAACACTGAAGCTTTCTTT. It codes for CASSLQGAMNTEAFF.

This clonotype appeared many times. The chain is built from TRBV5-1 and TRBJ1-2; 7 positions match TRBD1. This CDR3 has 13 residues. The junction had 8 bases not matched to a gene; V was cut back by 5 bases and J by 7 bases. Germline CDR1 and CDR2: SGHRS and YFSETQ. The CDR3 region is CASSGQERLGYTF. The CDR3 bases are TGCGCCAGCAGTGGACAGGAGAGACTTGGCTACACCTTC.

The genes are TRBV11-2 and TRBJ2-3; TRBD2 might be the D (5 bases). Germline V CDR1 and CDR2: SGHAT, FQNNGV. The CDR3 loop spans 13 amino acids. Trimming stripped 5 bases from V and 10 bases from J, with 16 bases between. This CDR3 is CASSPQDYLPQYF. CDR3 coding DNA: TGTGCCAGCAGCCCCCAAGACTACCTTCCGCAGTATTTT. The full variable domain, in which reference TRBV11-2 and TRBJ2-3 provide the parts outside the CDR3, is EAGVAQSPRYKIIEKRQSVAFWCNPISGHATLYWYQQILGQGPKLLIQFQNNGVVDDSQLPKDRFSAERLKGVDSTLKIQPAKLEDSAVYLCASSPQDYLPQYFGPGTRLTVL.

The chain recombines TRBV15 with TRBJ1-1; weak D call: TRBD1 (5 bases). This CDR3 contains 15 residues. V gave up 1 base and J gave up 11 bases, with 20 bases separating them. Germline V lookup: CDR1 LNHNV, CDR2 YYDKDF (reference sequence). The CDR3 protein is CATSRGNAGAMRAFF. The CDR3 nucleotides read TGTGCCACCAGCAGAGGAAATGCCGGGGCGATGCGGGCTTTCTTT.

This chain links TRBV7-3 with TRBJ2-1; no definite D call. V lost 4 bases and J 10 bases, leaving 14 bases between the germline ends. Per germline, CDR1 SGHTA and CDR2 FQGTGA. CDR3 length equals 13 residues. CDR3: CASSSQVQGEQFF. CDR3 DNA: TGTGCCAGCAGCTCCCAGGTCCAAGGCGAGCAGTTCTTC.

This clonotype was picked up a small number of times. The chain employs TRBV2 and TRBJ1-4; D is uncertain. Trimming cost V 7 bases and J 10 bases, with 22 bases left between them. Germline V gene data show CDR1 as SNHLY and CDR2 as FYNNEI. The CDR3 loop spans 15 amino acids. In DNA form, the CDR3 reads TGTGCCAGCACCCGATCTCTTGGTTCTAGTGGAAAACTGTTTTTT. This gives the protein CASTRSLGSSGKLFF. The variable domain in full, completed from reference TRBV2 and TRBJ1-4, reads EPEVTQTPSHQVTQMGQEVILRCVPISNHLYFYWYRQILGQKVEFLVSFYNNEISEKSEIFDDQFSVERPDGSNFTLKIRSTKLEDSAMYFCASTRSLGSSGKLFFGSGTQLSVL.

The chain couples TRBV7-3 to TRBJ2-1; D tentatively reads TRBD1 or TRBD2 (6 bases each). CDR1 SGHTA and CDR2 FQGTGA come from the germline V gene. The CDR3 loop spans 16 amino acids. The germline V and J ends were trimmed by 6 bases and 7 bases, with 22 bases remaining between them. The CDR3 DNA sequence: TGTGCCAGCAGTCAAATGGGGGGCCGGTTTCGAAATGAGCAGTTCTTC. This translates into CASSQMGGRFRNEQFF.

This clonotype came up many times. V usage is TRBV4-1 and J usage is TRBJ1-2; D not resolved. Germline CDR1 and CDR2: MGHRA and YSYEKL. The CDR3 is 14 residues long. Between the trimmed V and J ends, which lost 3 bases and 7 bases, there was a span of 15 bases. The DNA of the CDR3 is TGCGCCAGCAGCCAGCAAGTCGGCGGAGGTGGCTACACCTTC. Protein: CASSQQVGGGGYTF.

This clonotype was counted only a few times. The chain has TRBV14 and TRBJ1-1; D is uncertain. Germline lookup yields CDR1 SGHDN and CDR2 FVKESK. The V end lost 4 bases, the J end lost 7 bases, and 13 bases lay between the germline ends. The CDR3 is 13 residues long. This chain's CDR3 is CASSRTLGSEAFF. The CDR3 nucleotides read TGTGCCAGCAGCCGGACGCTGGGCAGTGAAGCTTTCTTT.